This T cell receptor beta chain was captured by sequencing in a study of T cell responses to AZD1222 COVID-19 vaccine. General study results and limits: Possibly, clonal diversity was underestimated; donors were largely white British and included more females.

Germline V gene data show CDR1 as SGDLS and CDR2 as YYNGEE. The ends were cut back, 4 bases at V and 5 bases at J, with 12 bases in the middle. The CDR3 extends over 13 amino acids. TCRdb keeps only in-frame clones here, not all; method: immunoSEQ multiplex PCR. Of some 47,000 clones listed, about 91% were seen once; the top ten hold about 2.5%. Worth noting for this clone: Its antigen is still unknown.

Investigators merged groups given second doses at roughly 4 or roughly 12 weeks. The receptor was derived from an adult who received the AZD1222 COVID-19 vaccine. The gene calls are TRBV9 and TRBJ1-1, with TRBD1 as a possible D gene (6 bases). The sample here was peripheral blood, taken 28 days after the second AZD1222 dose. The CDR3 loop reads CASSNTGQTEAFF. In DNA form, the CDR3 reads TGTGCCAGCAGCAATACAGGGCAGACTGAAGCTTTCTTT.